This T cell receptor beta chain stems from a study of blood T cell repertoires in COVID-19. At the level of the study: There were acute and convalescent COVID-19 samples, and they came from the United States, Italy and Spain. Sources were T cells, B-cell-depleted T cells, or PBMCs; the material itself was cDNA or gDNA.

Germline loops: CDR1 SGHTS, CDR2 YDEGEE. The CDR3 totals 12 residues. J gave up 6 bases and V 3 bases, and 1 base lay outside the gene matches. Measured with immunoSEQ multiplex PCR; TCRdb has only the in-frame clones, and not every one. This repertoire shows 120,000 or so clones, 82% found once; its top ten account for roughly 4.3%. This chain uses TRBV5-8 with TRBJ2-7; TRBD1 agrees at 9 bases. This sequence originates from a woman in her 70s with acute or convalescent COVID-19. Sample: peripheral blood. CDR3 DNA: TGTGCCAGCAGCTGGACAGGGGCCGAGCAGTACGTC. Its translation: CASSWTGAEQYV.